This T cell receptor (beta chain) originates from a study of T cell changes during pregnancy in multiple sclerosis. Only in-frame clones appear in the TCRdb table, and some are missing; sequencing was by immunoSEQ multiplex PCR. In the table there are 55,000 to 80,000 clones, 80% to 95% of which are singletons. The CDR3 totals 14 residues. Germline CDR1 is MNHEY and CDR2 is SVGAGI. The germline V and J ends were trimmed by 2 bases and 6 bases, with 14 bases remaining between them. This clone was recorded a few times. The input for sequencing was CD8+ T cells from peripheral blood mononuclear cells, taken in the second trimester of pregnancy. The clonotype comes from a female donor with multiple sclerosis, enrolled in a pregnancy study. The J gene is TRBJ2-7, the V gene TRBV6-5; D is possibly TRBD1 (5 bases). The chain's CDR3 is CASSYKGRVREQYF. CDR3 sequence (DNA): TGTGCCAGCAGTTACAAGGGCAGGGTTCGCGAGCAGTACTTC.